This paragraph covers one TCR beta chain sequence. TCRdb fed the 5' RACE reads into MiXCR, producing one record per CDR3 protein. The sample lists some 350,000 distinct CDR3 sequences, 4.1% occurring once. The data stem from a study of T cells after yellow fever vaccination. The sample was PBMCs, taken 5 days after the yellow fever booster vaccination. This clonotype originated in a young man who received the YFV17D yellow fever vaccine.

CDR3 sequence reads: CASSPRHGGVAQHF. CDR3 nucleotide sequence: TGTGCCAGCAGCCCAAGACACGGGGGTGTGGCCCAGCATTTT. The chain is built from TRBV7-2 and TRBJ1-5, with D perhaps matching TRBD1 (5 bases). From germline, CDR1 is SGHTA and CDR2 FQGNSA. The germline V and J ends were trimmed by 5 bases and 11 bases, with 19 bases remaining between them. The CDR3 covers 14 residues.